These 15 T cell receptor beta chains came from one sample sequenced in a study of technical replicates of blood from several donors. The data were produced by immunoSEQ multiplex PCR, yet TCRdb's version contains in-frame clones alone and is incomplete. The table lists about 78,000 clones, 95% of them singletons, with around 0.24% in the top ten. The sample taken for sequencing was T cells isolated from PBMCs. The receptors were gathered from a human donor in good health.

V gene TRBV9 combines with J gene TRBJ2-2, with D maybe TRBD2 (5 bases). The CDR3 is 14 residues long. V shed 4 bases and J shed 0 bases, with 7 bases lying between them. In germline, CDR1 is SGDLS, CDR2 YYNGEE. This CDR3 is CASSYGANTGELFF. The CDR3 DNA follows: TGTGCCAGCAGCTACGGGGCGAACACCGGGGAGCTGTTTTTT.

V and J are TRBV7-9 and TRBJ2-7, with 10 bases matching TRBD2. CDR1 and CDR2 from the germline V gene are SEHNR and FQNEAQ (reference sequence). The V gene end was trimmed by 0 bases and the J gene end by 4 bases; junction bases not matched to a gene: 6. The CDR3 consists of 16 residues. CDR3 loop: CASSLALAGGGYEQYF. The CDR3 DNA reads TGTGCCAGCAGCTTAGCCTTAGCGGGAGGAGGGTACGAGCAGTACTTC.

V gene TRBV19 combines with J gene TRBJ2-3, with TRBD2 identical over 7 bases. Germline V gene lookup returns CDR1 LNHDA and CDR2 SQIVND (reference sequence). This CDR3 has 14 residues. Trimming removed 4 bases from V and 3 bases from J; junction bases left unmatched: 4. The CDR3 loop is CASSSGRFTDTQYF. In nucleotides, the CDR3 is TGTGCCAGTAGTAGCGGGAGATTTACAGATACGCAGTATTTT. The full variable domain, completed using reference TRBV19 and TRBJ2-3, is DGGITQSPKYLFRKEGQNVTLSCEQNLNHDAMYWYRQDPGQGLRLIYYSQIVNDFQKGDIAEGYSVSREKKESFPLTVTSAQKNPTAFYLCASSSGRFTDTQYFGPGTRLTVL.

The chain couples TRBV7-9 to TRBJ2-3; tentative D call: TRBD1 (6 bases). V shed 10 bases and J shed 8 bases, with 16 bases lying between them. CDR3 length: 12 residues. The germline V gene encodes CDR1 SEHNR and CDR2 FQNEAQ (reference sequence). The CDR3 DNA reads TGTGCCAAAGAAACAGGGACGAGTACGCAGTATTTT. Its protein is CAKETGTSTQYF. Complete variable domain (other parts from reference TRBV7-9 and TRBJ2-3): DTGVSQNPRHKITKRGQNVTFRCDPISEHNRLYWYRQTLGQGPEFLTYFQNEAQLEKSRLLSDRFSAERPKGSFSTLEIQRTEQGDSAMYLCAKETGTSTQYFGPGTRLTVL.

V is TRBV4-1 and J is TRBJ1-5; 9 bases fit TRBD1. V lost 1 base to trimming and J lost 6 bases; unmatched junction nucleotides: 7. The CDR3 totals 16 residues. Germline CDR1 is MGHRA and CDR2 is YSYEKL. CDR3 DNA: TGCGCCAGCAGCCAAGCCAGGACAGGGGACGGTCAGCCCCAGCATTTT. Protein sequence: CASSQARTGDGQPQHF.

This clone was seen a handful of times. The CDR3 here is CASSQDRGTYEQYF. The CDR3 coding sequence is TGCGCCAGCAGCCAAGATCGCGGGACTTACGAGCAGTACTTC. This chain connects TRBV4-1 to TRBJ2-7; perhaps TRBD2 as D (6 bases). The CDR3 is made up of 14 amino acids. Germline V CDR1 and CDR2: MGHRA, YSYEKL. V was trimmed by 0 bases and J by 4 bases, leaving 10 bases between them.

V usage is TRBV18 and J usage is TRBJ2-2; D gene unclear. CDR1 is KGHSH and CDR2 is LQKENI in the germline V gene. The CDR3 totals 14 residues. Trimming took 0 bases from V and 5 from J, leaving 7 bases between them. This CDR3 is CASSPPSETGELFF. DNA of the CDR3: TGTGCCAGCTCACCACCATCAGAAACCGGGGAGCTGTTTTTT.

The CDR3 is CASSLGDSDEKLFF. The CDR3 coding sequence is TGTGCCAGCAGCTTAGGGGACTCCGATGAAAAACTGTTTTTT. This chain connects TRBV7-9 to TRBJ1-4, with D tentatively TRBD1 (5 bases). Trimming removed 1 base at V and 6 bases at J, with 9 bases between. The CDR3 is made up of 14 amino acids. Looked up from germline, CDR1 is SEHNR and CDR2 is FQNEAQ (reference sequence).

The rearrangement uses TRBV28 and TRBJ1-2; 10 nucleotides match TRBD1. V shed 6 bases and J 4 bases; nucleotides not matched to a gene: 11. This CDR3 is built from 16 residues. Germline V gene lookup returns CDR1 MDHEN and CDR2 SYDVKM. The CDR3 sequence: CASSDRGRRNGYGYTF. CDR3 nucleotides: TGTGCCAGCAGCGACAGGGGGCGGCGTAATGGCTATGGCTACACCTTC.

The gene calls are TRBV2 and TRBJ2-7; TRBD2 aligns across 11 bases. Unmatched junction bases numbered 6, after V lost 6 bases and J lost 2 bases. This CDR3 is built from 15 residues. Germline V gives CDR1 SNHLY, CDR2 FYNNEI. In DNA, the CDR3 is TGTGCCAGCAGGGTAGCGGGACTAGCGGCCTACGAGCAGTACTTC. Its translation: CASRVAGLAAYEQYF.

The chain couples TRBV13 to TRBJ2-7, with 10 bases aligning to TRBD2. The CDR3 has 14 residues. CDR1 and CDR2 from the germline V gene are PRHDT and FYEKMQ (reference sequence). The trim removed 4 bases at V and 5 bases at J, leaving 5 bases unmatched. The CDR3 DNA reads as TGTGCCAGCAGCTCGGGACTAGCGAACAACGAGCAGTACTTC. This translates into CASSSGLANNEQYF.

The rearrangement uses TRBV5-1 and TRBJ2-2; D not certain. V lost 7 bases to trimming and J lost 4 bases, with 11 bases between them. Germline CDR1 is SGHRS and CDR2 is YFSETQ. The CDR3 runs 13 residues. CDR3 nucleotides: TGCGCCAGCGCCTACGGTGGCACCGGGGAGCTGTTTTTT. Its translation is CASAYGGTGELFF.

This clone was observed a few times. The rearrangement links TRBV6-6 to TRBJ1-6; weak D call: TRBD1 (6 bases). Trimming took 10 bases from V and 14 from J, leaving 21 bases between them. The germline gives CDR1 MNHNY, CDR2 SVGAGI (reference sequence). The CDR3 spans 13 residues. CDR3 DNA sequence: TGTGCCACGTCGACAGGTTCCCCTTTCACCCTCCACTTT. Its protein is CATSTGSPFTLHF.

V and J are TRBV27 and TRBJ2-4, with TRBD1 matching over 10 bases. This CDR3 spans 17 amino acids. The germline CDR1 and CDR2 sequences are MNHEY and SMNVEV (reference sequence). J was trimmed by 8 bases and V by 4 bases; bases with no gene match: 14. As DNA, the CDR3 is TGTGCCAGCAGTTCCTTAGGACAGGGGGTTTCGGGGTACATTCAGTACTTC. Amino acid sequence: CASSSLGQGVSGYIQYF.

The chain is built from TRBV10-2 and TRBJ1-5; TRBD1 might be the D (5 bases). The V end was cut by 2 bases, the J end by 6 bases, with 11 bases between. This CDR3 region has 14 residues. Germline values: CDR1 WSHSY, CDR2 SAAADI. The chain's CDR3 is CASSEPGLGQPQHF. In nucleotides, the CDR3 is TGCGCCAGCAGTGAGCCAGGGTTGGGTCAGCCCCAGCATTTT.